The clone carrying this T cell receptor beta chain has a count of ten or more. Its specificity is unknown. Trimming shortened V by 2 bases and J by 5 bases, and 13 bases separated the two germline ends. The CDR3 runs to 14 residues. CDR1 is SEHNR, CDR2 FQNEAQ, per germline (reference sequence). The entry originates in a study of T-cell memory formation after mild COVID-19. In the study overall: TCR clusters were mostly confined to one donor each.

TCRdb independently ran MiXCR on the 5' RACE reads; one entry per CDR3 protein. The repertoire includes a few hundred thousand distinct CDR3 sequences, 10% of them detected once, and under 3.5% sits in the top ten. Study outcomes and limitations: Clones that contracted from day 15 to 85 had balanced CD4/CD8; later expanders were CD4+ biased.

The sample consisted of PBMCs or a T cell subset sorted from them (not recorded which). J is TRBJ2-7 and V is TRBV7-9, with D perhaps matching TRBD1 (5 bases). The clonotype was recovered from a man aged 18 to 29 who had mild COVID-19 (a few samples of this study predate the infection). Cell type and time point are not known. The CDR3 region has the DNA TGTGCCAGCAGCTTATTCCAGGGCCCACACGAGCAGTACTTC. As protein: CASSLFQGPHEQYF.